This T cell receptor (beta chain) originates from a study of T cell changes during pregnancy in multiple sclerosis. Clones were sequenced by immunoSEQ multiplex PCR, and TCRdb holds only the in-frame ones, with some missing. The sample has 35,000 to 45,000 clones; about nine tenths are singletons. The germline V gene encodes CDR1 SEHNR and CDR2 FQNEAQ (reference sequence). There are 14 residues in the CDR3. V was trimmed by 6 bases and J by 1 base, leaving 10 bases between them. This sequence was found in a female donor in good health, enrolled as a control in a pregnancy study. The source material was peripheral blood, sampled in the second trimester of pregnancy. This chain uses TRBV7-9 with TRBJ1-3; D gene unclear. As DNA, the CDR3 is TGTGCCAGCAGGCTGGCGGAATCTGGAAACACCATATATTTT. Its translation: CASRLAESGNTIYF.